The rows below give T cell receptor beta chains drawn from one sample of a study of Graves' ophthalmopathy and Graves' hyperthyroidism. TCRdb reprocessed the multiplex PCR reads via MiXCR and lists one record per CDR3 protein. The table shows about 740,000 distinct CDR3 sequences, with around 40% occurring only once. Sequencing was done on a sample of peripheral blood. The receptors come from an adult man with Graves' ophthalmopathy. The CDR3 runs from the conserved cysteine through the conserved F or W. A D gene is named only where the DNA matches it firmly. Not every row has a clone size; where given, it reads once, few, many or a size class.

TRBV20-1,TRBD1,.,TRBJ1-5,14,TGCAGTGCTCTCGTGGGACAGGGGGATCAGCCCCAGCATTTT,CSALVGQGDQPQHF
TRBV7-9,TRBD1,many,TRBJ1-1,17,TGTGCCAGCAGCCCCCCGGGACAGGGGATCTGGCACACTGAAGCTTTCTTT,CASSPPGQGIWHTEAFF
TRBV20-1,TRBD1,few,TRBJ2-7,14,TGCAGTGCTAGAGATCCCGGGACAGCCTACGAGCAGTACTTC,CSARDPGTAYEQYF
TRBV2,TRBD1,few,TRBJ2-2,14,TGTGCCAGCCGACAGGGGGCGAACACCGGGGAGCTGTTTTTT,CASRQGANTGELFF
TRBV29-1,TRBD1,.,TRBJ1-4,13,TGCAGCGTTGTGACAGGGGGGAATGAAAAACTGTTTTTT,CSVVTGGNEKLFF
TRBV10-3,.,.,TRBJ1-2,12,TGTGCCAGCAGTTCTTTTAACTATGGCTACACCTTC,CASSSFNYGYTF
TRBV20-1,.,few,TRBJ2-7,16,TGCAGTGCTAGAGATCCGGGGAGTAGCATGGCCTACGAGCAGTACTTC,CSARDPGSSMAYEQYF
TRBV25-1,TRBD1,many,TRBJ2-7,17,TGTGCCAGCAGTGAACCTCTCGGGACAGGGGGAAACTACGAGCAGTACTTC,CASSEPLGTGGNYEQYF
TRBV6-5,.,.,TRBJ2-7,14,TGTGCCAGCAGTACCCGGGACTCCTCCTACGGGCAGTACTTC,CASSTRDSSYGQYF
TRBV9,.,.,TRBJ1-1,13,TGTGCCAGCAGATTGGGGGGTAGAACTGAAGCTTTCTTT,CASRLGGRTEAFF
TRBV20-1,TRBD1,many,TRBJ1-4,16,TGCAGTGCTAGATTGGAATCACAGGGGGCCTGGGAAAAACTGTTTTTT,CSARLESQGAWEKLFF
TRBV25-1,.,.,TRBJ1-5,16,TGTGCCAGCAGTTTATGGGCAGGGGATCTCAGTCAGCCCCAGCATTTT,CASSLWAGDLSQPQHF
TRBV25-1,.,.,TRBJ1-1,14,TGTGCCAGCAGTTCCCAGGGTAAGAACACTGAAGCTTTCTTT,CASSSQGKNTEAFF
TRBV19,.,.,TRBJ2-3,15,TGTGCCAGTAGTATGGTTCGGCAGGGCACAGATACGCAGTATTTT,CASSMVRQGTDTQYF
TRBV4-2,.,many,TRBJ1-6,16,TGTGCCAGCAGCCAAGATGACGGCAGGCCGAATTCACCCCTCCACTTT,CASSQDDGRPNSPLHF
TRBV20-1,TRBD2,.,TRBJ2-7,16,TGCAGTGCTAGAGGACTAGCGGGGGCCGATACCTACGAGCAGTACTTC,CSARGLAGADTYEQYF
TRBV7-9,.,many,TRBJ2-5,15,TGTGCCAGCAGCTCAGGGCCCAGGGAGGTGGAGACCCAGTACTTC,CASSSGPREVETQYF
TRBV7-2,.,many,TRBJ1-1,14,TGTGCCAGCAGCTTAGGACGGCAGAGTTGGGAAGCTTTCTTT,CASSLGRQSWEAFF
TRBV2,.,.,TRBJ1-2,15,TGTGCCAGCAGTTACCTAAGGAATTCCAACTATGGCTACACCTTC,CASSYLRNSNYGYTF
TRBV7-9,.,.,TRBJ1-6,17,TGTGCCAGCAGCTCTACCGGTGGGGGGACCTATAATTCACCCCTCCACTTT,CASSSTGGGTYNSPLHF
TRBV7-9,.,.,TRBJ2-5,14,TGTGCCAGCAAGGGGAATTGGGGAATCGAGACCCAGTACTTC,CASKGNWGIETQYF
TRBV10-3,TRBD2,few,TRBJ2-2,18,TGTGCCATCAGTGAACCGGGACTAGCGGGAGGGAGAACCGGGGAGCTGTTTTTT,CAISEPGLAGGRTGELFF
TRBV25-1,.,.,TRBJ2-2,14,TGTGCCAGCAGCGTTGGCGACGACGCCGGGGAGCTGTTTTTT,CASSVGDDAGELFF
TRBV6-5,.,many,TRBJ1-1,13,TGTGCCAGCCAGATGACAGTGAACACTGAAGCTTTCTTT,CASQMTVNTEAFF
TRBV5-5,.,.,TRBJ2-7,13,TGTGCCAGCAGCGCCTCGTGGGGCTACGAGCAGTACTTC,CASSASWGYEQYF
TRBV10-3,.,.,TRBJ2-3,12,TGTGCCATCAGGGGAGCGGAGGATACGCAGTATTTT,CAIRGAEDTQYF